The rows below give T cell receptor beta chains drawn from one sample of a study of blood T cell repertoires in COVID-19. The repertoire was sequenced with immunoSEQ multiplex PCR; TCRdb's copy has only in-frame clones and lacks some. Seen here are about 140,000 clones, 70% to 85% observed once, and the top ten hold approximately 3.6%. Sequencing was done on a sample of peripheral blood. Every receptor here comes from a man aged 55 to 70 with acute or convalescent COVID-19. CDR3s include the opening cysteine and the closing phenylalanine or tryptophan. D genes are given only for firm matches. Not every row has a clone size; where given, it reads once, few, many or a size class.

V gene	D gene	clone size	J gene	CDR3 DNA	CDR3 protein
TRBV19	NA	NA	TRBJ1-4	TGTGCCAGCAACGCTAGGACTAATGAAAAACTGTTTTTT	CASNARTNEKLFF
TRBV7-2	NA	once	TRBJ1-1	TGTGCCAGCAGTTCTGACACTGAAGCTTTCTTT	CASSSDTEAFF
TRBV28	NA	once	TRBJ1-1	TGTGCCAGCAGTTTAATCAAGAACACTGAAGCTTTCTTT	CASSLIKNTEAFF
TRBV18	NA	once	TRBJ2-3	TGTGCCAGCTCACTGGAGGGGGGGCCGTCAGATACGCAGTATTTT	CASSLEGGPSDTQYF
TRBV6-4	NA	NA	TRBJ2-2	TGTGCCAGCAGTGTCCAACCGGGACAACTCGCCGGGGAGCTGTTTTTT	CASSVQPGQLAGELFF
TRBV6-1	TRBD1	once	TRBJ1-1	TGTGCCAGCAGTGAAGTGGGGACAGCATATGAAGCTTTCTTT	CASSEVGTAYEAFF
TRBV2	NA	NA	TRBJ2-1	TGTGCCAGCAGTATTACTAGCTACAATGAGCAGTTCTTC	CASSITSYNEQFF
TRBV27	TRBD2	NA	TRBJ2-3	TGTGCCAGCCGCCTTTTGGCTAGCGGGTCCCCAGCAGATACGCAGTATTTT	CASRLLASGSPADTQYF
TRBV6-5	TRBD1	NA	TRBJ2-7	TGTGCCAGCAGGTACGCTGCAGGGGGATCCTACGAGCAGTACTTC	CASRYAAGGSYEQYF
TRBV19	NA	few	TRBJ2-1	TGTGCCAGTAGTATTGGGCGGGGATCCTACAATGAGCAGTTCTTC	CASSIGRGSYNEQFF
TRBV4-3	NA	NA	TRBJ2-7	TGCGCCAGCAGCCGCGGACTTAGGAACGAGCAGTACTTC	CASSRGLRNEQYF
TRBV5-1	NA	NA	TRBJ1-6	TGCGCCAGCAGCCCAGCGACCCCAGGGCAGGGATCACCCCTCCACTTT	CASSPATPGQGSPLHF
TRBV29-1	TRBD2	NA	TRBJ2-1	TGCAGCGTTCTACGGTGGACTAGCGGGCCGAATGAGCAGTTCTTC	CSVLRWTSGPNEQFF